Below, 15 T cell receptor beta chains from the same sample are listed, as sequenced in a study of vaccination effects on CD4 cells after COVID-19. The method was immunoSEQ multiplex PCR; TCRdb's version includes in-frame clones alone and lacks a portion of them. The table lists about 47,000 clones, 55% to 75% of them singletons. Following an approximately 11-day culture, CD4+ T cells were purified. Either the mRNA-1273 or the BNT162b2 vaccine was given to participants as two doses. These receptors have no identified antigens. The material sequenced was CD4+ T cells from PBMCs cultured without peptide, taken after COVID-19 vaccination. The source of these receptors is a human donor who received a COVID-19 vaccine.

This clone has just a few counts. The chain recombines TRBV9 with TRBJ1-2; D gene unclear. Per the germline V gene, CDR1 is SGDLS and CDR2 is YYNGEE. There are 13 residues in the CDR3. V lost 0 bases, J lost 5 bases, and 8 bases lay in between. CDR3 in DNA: TGTGCCAGCAGCGTAGTAACGGCTTATGGCTACACCTTC. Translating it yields CASSVVTAYGYTF.

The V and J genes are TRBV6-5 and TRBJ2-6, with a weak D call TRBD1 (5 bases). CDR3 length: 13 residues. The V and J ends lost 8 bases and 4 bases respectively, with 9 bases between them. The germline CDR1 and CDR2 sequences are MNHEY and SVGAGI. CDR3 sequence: CASGAPGANVLTF. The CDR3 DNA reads TGTGCCAGCGGGGCTCCGGGGGCCAACGTCCTGACTTTC.

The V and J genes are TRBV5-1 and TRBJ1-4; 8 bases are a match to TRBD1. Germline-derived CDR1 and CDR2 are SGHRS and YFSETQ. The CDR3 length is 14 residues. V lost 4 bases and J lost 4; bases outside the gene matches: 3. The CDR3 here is CASSRQGINEKLFF. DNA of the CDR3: TGCGCCAGCAGCCGACAGGGGATTAATGAAAAACTGTTTTTT.

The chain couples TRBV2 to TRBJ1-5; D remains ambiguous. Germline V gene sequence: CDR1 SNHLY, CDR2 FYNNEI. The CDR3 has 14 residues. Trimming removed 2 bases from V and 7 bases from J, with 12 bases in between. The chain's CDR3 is CASSEKAVLQPQHF. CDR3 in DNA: TGTGCCAGCAGTGAAAAGGCGGTTTTGCAGCCCCAGCATTTT.

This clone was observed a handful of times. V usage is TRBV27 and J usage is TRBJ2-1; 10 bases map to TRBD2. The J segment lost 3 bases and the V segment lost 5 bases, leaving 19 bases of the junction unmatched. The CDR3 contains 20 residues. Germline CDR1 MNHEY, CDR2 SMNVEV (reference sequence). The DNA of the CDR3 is TGTGCCAGCAGTCCGCGAGGGGGGACCATTAGCGGGGGGATCTACAATGAGCAGTTCTTC. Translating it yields CASSPRGGTISGGIYNEQFF.

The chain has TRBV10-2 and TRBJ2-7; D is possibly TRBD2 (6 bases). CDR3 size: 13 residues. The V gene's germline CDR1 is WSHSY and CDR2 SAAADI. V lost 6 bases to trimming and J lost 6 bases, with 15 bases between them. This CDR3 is CASSPGLLLEQYF. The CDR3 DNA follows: TGCGCCAGCAGCCCGGGACTGTTACTCGAGCAGTACTTC.

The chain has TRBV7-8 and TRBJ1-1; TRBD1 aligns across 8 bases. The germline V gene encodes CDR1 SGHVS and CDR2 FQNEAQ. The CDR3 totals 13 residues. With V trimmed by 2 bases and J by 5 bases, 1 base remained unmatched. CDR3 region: CASSLRTGTEAFF. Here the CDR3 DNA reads TGTGCCAGCAGCTTACGGACAGGGACTGAAGCTTTCTTT.

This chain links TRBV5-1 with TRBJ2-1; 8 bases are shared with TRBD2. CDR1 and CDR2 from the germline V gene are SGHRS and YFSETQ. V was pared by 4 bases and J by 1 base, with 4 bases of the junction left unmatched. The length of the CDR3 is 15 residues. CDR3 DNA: TGCGCCAGCAGCCCCGGGGGGGCATCCTACAATGAGCAGTTCTTC. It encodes CASSPGGASYNEQFF. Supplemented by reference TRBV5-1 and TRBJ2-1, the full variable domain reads KAGVTQTPRYLIKTRGQQVTLSCSPISGHRSVSWYQQTPGQGLQFLFEYFSETQRNKGNFPGRFSGRQFSNSRSEMNVSTLELGDSALYLCASSPGGASYNEQFFGPGTRLTVL.

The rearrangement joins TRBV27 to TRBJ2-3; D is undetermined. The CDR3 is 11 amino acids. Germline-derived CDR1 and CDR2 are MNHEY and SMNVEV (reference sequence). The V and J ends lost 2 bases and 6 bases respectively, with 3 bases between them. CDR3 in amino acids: CASSLADTQYF. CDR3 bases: TGTGCCAGCAGTTTAGCCGATACGCAGTATTTT.

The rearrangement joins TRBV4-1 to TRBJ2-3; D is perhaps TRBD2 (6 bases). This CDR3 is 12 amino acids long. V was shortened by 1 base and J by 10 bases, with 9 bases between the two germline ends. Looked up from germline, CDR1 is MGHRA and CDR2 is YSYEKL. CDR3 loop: CASSQAGVAQYF. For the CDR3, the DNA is TGCGCCAGCAGCCAAGCGGGAGTGGCGCAGTATTTT.

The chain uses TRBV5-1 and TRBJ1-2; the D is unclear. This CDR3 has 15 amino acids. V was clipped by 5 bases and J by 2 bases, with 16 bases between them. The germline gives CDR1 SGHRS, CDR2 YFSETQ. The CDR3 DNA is TGCGCCAGCAGATATCTTTCAGACCCCAACTATGGCTACACCTTC. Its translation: CASRYLSDPNYGYTF.

The CDR3 is CASSFDRGSYNEQFF. The CDR3 region has the DNA TGTGCCAGCAGCTTCGACAGGGGTTCCTACAATGAGCAGTTCTTC. This rearrangement joins TRBV11-3 to TRBJ2-1, with TRBD1 matching over 8 bases. This CDR3 region has 15 residues. The germline V gene encodes CDR1 SGHNT and CDR2 YENEEA. The V segment lost 3 bases and the J segment 1 base; nucleotides outside the gene matches: 2.

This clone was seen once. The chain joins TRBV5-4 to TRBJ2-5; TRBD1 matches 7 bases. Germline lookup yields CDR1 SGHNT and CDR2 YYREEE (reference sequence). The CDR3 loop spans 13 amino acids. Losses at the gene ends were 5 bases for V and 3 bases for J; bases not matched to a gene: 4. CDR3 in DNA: TGTGCCAGCAGTTACGGGACAGAAGAGACCCAGTACTTC. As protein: CASSYGTEETQYF.

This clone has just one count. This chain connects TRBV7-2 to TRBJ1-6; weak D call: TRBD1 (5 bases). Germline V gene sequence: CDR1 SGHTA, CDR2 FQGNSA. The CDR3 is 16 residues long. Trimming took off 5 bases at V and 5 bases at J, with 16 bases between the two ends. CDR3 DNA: TGTGCCAGCAGCCAACGCCTTCGGGGCCATAATTCACCCCTCCACTTT. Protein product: CASSQRLRGHNSPLHF.

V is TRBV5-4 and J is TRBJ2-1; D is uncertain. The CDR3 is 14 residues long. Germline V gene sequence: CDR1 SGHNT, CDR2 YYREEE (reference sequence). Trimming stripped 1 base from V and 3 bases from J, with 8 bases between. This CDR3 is CASSLPGFYNEQFF. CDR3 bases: TGTGCCAGCAGCTTGCCAGGATTCTACAATGAGCAGTTCTTC.